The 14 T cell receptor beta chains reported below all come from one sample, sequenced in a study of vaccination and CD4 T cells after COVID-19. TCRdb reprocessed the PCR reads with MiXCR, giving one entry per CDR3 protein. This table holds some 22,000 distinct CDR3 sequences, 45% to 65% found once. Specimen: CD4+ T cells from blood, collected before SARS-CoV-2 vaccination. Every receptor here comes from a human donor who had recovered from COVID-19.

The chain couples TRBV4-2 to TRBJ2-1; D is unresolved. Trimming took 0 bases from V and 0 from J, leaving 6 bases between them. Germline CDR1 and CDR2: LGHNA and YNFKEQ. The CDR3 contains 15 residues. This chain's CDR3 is CASSQDPSSYNEQFF. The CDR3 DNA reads TGTGCCAGCAGCCAAGATCCTAGCTCCTACAATGAGCAGTTCTTC.

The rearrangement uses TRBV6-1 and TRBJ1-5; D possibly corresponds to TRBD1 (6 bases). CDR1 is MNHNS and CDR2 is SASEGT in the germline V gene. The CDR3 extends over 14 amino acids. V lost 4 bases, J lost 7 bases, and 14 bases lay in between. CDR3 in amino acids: CASSGNRVGQPQHF. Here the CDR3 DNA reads TGTGCCAGCAGTGGAAACAGGGTAGGCCAGCCCCAGCATTTT.

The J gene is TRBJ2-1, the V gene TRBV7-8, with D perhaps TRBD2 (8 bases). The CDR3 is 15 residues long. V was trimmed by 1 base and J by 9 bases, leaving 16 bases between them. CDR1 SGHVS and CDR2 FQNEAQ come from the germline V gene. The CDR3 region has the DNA TGTGCCAGCAGCTTAGGGACTAGCAGACAGGGTGAGCAGTTCTTC. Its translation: CASSLGTSRQGEQFF.

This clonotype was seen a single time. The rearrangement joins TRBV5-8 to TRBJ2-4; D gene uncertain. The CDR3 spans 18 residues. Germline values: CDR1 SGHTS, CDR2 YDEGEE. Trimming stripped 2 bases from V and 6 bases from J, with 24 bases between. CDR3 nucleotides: TGTGCCAGCAGCTTAATTACAGATACCCCCTTCCCGGGAAACATTCAGTACTTC. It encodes CASSLITDTPFPGNIQYF.

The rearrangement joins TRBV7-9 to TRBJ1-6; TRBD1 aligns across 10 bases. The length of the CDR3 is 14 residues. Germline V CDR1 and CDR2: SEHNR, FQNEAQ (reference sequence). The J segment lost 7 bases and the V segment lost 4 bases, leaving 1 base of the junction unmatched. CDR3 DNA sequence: TGTGCCAGCAGCTGGGACAGGGGAAATTCACCCCTCCACTTT. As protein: CASSWDRGNSPLHF.

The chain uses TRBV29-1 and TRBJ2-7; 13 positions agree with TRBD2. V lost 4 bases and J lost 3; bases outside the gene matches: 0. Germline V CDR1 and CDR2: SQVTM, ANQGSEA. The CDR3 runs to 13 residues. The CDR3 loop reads CSVGTSGGYEQYF. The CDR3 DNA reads TGCAGCGTTGGGACTAGCGGGGGCTACGAGCAGTACTTC.

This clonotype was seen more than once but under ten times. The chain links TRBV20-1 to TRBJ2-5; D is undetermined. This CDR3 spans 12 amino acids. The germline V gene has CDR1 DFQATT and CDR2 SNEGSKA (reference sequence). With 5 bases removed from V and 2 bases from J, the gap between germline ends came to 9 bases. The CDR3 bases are TGCAGTGCTCAAGTGGGACAAGAGACCCAGTACTTC. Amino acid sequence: CSAQVGQETQYF.

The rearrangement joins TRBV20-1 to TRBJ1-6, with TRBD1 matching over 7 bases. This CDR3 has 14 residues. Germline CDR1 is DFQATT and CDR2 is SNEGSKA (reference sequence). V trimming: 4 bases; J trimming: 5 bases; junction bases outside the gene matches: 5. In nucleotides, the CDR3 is TGCAGTGCTAAAAGCGGGACAGATAATTCACCCCTCCACTTT. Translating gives CSAKSGTDNSPLHF.

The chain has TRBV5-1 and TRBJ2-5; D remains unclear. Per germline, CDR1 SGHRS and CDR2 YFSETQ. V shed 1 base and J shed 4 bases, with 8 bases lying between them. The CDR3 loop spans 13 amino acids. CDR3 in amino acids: CASSLRPGETQYF. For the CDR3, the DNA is TGCGCCAGCAGCTTGCGTCCGGGAGAGACCCAGTACTTC.

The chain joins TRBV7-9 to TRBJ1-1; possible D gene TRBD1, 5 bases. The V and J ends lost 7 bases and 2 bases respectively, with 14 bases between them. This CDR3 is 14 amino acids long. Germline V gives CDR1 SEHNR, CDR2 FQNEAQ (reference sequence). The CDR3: CASTDGGGNTEAFF. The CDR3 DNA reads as TGTGCCAGCACCGACGGGGGGGGAAACACTGAAGCTTTCTTT.

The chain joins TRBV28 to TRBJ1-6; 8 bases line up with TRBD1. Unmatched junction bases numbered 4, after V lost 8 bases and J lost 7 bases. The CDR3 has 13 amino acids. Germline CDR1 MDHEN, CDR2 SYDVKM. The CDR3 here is CASGTGKNSPLHF. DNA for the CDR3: TGTGCCAGCGGGACAGGAAAAAATTCACCCCTCCACTTT.

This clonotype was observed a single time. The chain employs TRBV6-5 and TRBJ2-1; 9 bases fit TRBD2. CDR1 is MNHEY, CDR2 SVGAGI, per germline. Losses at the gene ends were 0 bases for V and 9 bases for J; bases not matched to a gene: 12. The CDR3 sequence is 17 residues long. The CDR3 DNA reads TGTGCCAGCAGTTACTCGGTTTTTCGTAGCGGGAGCACTGAGCAGTTCTTC. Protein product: CASSYSVFRSGSTEQFF.

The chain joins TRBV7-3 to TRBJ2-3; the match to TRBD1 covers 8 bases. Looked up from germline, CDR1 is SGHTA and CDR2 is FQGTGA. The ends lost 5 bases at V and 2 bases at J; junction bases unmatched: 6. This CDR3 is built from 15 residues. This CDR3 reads CASSLTGDFTDTQYF. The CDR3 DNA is TGTGCCAGCAGCCTGACAGGGGACTTCACAGATACGCAGTATTTT. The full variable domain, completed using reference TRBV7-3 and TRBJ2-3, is GAGVSQTPSNKVTEKGKYVELRCDPISGHTALYWYRQSLGQGPEFLIYFQGTGAADDSGLPNDRFFAVRPEGSVSTLKIQRTERGDSAVYLCASSLTGDFTDTQYFGPGTRLTVL.

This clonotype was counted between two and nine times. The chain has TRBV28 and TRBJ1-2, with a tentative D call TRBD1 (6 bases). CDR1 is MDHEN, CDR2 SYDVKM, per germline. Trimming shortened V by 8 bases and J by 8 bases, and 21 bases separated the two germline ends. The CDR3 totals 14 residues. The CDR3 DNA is TGTGCCAGCTATGGGGGCTTACTTAAAGAGGGCTACACCTTC. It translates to CASYGGLLKEGYTF.